The 25 T cell receptor beta chains below all came from one sample that was sequenced in a study of spatial heterogeneity in lung cancer (dated by TCRdb to the late 2010s). The sample's time point, from its label and the paper: blood at routine non-recurrence follow-up after resection. Library preparation employed 5' RACE. Sequencing relied on a NextSeq 500. TCRdb ran its own pipeline on the public reads, namely fastp trimming at Q25 and MiXCR clone calling, and kept in-frame beta chains. Every CDR3 protein is listed once, alongside the most common genes and DNA of its rows. The sample has about 94,000 distinct CDR3 sequences on record, roughly 19% of them singletons. The leading ten clones occupy 20% to 25% of the sample. The source was PBMCs, collected at follow-up. Receptors originate from a male donor with early-stage non-small cell lung cancer.

In its sample, this clonotype was seen many times. The chain recombines TRBV5-4 with TRBJ2-3; possibly TRBD2 for D (5 bases). The CDR3 runs to 12 residues. Germline V gives CDR1 SGHNT, CDR2 YYREEE (reference sequence). Trimming stripped 5 bases from V and 8 bases from J, with 12 bases between. The CDR3 DNA follows: TGTGCCAGCAGTATTATAGAGGGTACGCAGTATTTT. It specifies CASSIIEGTQYF.

This clonotype was picked up a small number of times. This chain links TRBV12-3 or TRBV12-4 with TRBJ1-5; D gene unclear. CDR3 length: 13 amino acids. With 3 bases removed from V and 3 bases from J, the gap between germline ends came to 6 bases. The CDR3 DNA reads as TGTGCCAGCAGTTTTATGTACAATCAGCCCCAGCATTTT. This translates into CASSFMYNQPQHF.

This clonotype was seen more than once but under ten times. The chain links TRBV20-1 to TRBJ1-1; TRBD1 agrees at 7 bases. V lost 5 bases to trimming and J lost 0 bases; unmatched junction nucleotides: 6. The CDR3 is made up of 14 amino acids. Germline V gene sequence: CDR1 DFQATT, CDR2 SNEGSKA (reference sequence). Here the CDR3 DNA reads TGCAGTGCTTCTGATGACAGGGTGAACACTGAAGCTTTCTTT. Translating gives CSASDDRVNTEAFF.

The J gene is TRBJ1-1, the V gene TRBV7-9; D unclear. Per germline, CDR1 SEHNR and CDR2 FQNEAQ (reference sequence). The CDR3 is 16 residues long. The V end was cut by 2 bases, the J end by 0 bases, with 13 bases between. The CDR3, as DNA: TGTGCCAGCAGCTTATCGTCCCCAGCCTTGAACACTGAAGCTTTCTTT. Encoded protein: CASSLSSPALNTEAFF.

This clonotype has only a few counts. The V and J genes are TRBV11-2 and TRBJ2-5; tentatively, D is TRBD2 (6 bases). CDR3 length: 13 amino acids. Trimming pared 5 bases from V and 4 bases from J, leaving 11 bases between. Germline CDR1 is SGHAT and CDR2 is FQNNGV. The CDR3 here is CASSASVGETQYF. DNA of the CDR3: TGTGCCAGCAGCGCTAGCGTGGGAGAGACCCAGTACTTC.

The chain joins TRBV6-5 to TRBJ2-7; 8 bases are shared with TRBD2. V dropped 5 bases and J dropped 4; count of bases not matched to a gene: 7. This CDR3 is built from 14 residues. Germline V gives CDR1 MNHEY, CDR2 SVGAGI. The CDR3 reads CASSIAGRQYEQYF. CDR3 DNA: TGTGCCAGCAGTATAGCGGGACGTCAATACGAGCAGTACTTC.

This chain joins TRBV19 and TRBJ2-3; D tentatively reads TRBD1 or TRBD2 (6 bases each). Germline CDR1 is LNHDA and CDR2 is SQIVND (reference sequence). The CDR3 runs 15 residues. V gave up 10 bases and J gave up 0 bases, with 17 bases separating them. CDR3 protein: CATQQGGASTDTQYF. DNA for the CDR3: TGTGCCACCCAACAGGGCGGGGCTAGCACAGATACGCAGTATTTT.

The rearrangement joins TRBV20-1 to TRBJ2-1, with 9 bases matching TRBD1. V lost 3 bases and J lost 8; bases outside the gene matches: 5. Germline V gene lookup returns CDR1 DFQATT and CDR2 SNEGSKA (reference sequence). This CDR3 is 13 amino acids long. CDR3 in amino acids: CSASHRGLDEQFF. The CDR3 DNA reads as TGCAGTGCTAGCCACAGGGGGCTGGATGAGCAGTTCTTC.

This clonotype has more than one count but fewer than ten. The rearrangement joins TRBV7-6 to TRBJ2-5; no firm D call. Germline V gene data show CDR1 as SGHVS and CDR2 as FNYEAQ. The ends were cut back, 6 bases at V and 2 bases at J, with 13 bases in the middle. The CDR3 spans 14 residues. The CDR3 DNA sequence: TGTGCCAGCAGTTTCCAAGATACTCAAGAGACCCAGTACTTC. This gives the protein CASSFQDTQETQYF.

This clonotype was observed a handful of times. The CDR3 DNA reads TGCGCCAGCAGCTCGGGTGCGGGGGCGTACACTGAAGCTTTCTTT. Translated: CASSSGAGAYTEAFF. The V call is TRBV5-1, the J call TRBJ1-1, with D perhaps matching TRBD1 (6 bases). The CDR3 loop spans 15 amino acids. Germline CDR1 and CDR2: SGHRS and YFSETQ. V was cut by 3 bases and J by 3 bases, with 15 bases left in between.

V and J are TRBV7-2 and TRBJ1-2; TRBD1 matches at 9 bases. Germline CDR1 and CDR2: SGHTA and FQGNSA. V dropped 7 bases and J dropped 7; count of bases not matched to a gene: 10. The CDR3 is 14 residues long. DNA for the CDR3: TGTGCCAGCAAAGGGACACAGGGGGCCGCTGGCTACACCTTC. Encoded protein: CASKGTQGAAGYTF.

This clonotype was observed a handful of times. The chain uses TRBV9 and TRBJ2-1, with 10 bases identical to TRBD1. Trimming at V came to 3 bases and at J to 0 bases, leaving 18 bases not matched to a gene. This CDR3 region has 21 residues. Germline V gene data show CDR1 as SGDLS and CDR2 as YYNGEE. The CDR3 coding sequence is TGTGCCAGCAGCGCGAAGCCTAGACAGGGGGCCCAGCCCGGCTCCTACAATGAGCAGTTCTTC. Its translation: CASSAKPRQGAQPGSYNEQFF.

This clonotype has more than one count but fewer than ten. The V gene is TRBV20-1, the J gene TRBJ2-6; D may be TRBD1 (5 bases). The V end lost 0 bases, the J end lost 2 bases, and 11 bases lay between the germline ends. CDR3 length equals 16 residues. The germline gives CDR1 DFQATT, CDR2 SNEGSKA (reference sequence). The CDR3 sequence is CSAREGRAAGANVLTF. Here the CDR3 DNA reads TGCAGTGCTAGAGAAGGCAGGGCAGCTGGGGCCAACGTCCTGACTTTC.

This clonotype has at least ten counts. This chain joins TRBV7-3 and TRBJ1-2; 7 bases align to TRBD1. The junction had 4 bases not matched to a gene; V was cut back by 2 bases and J by 7 bases. Germline V lookup: CDR1 SGHTA, CDR2 FQGTGA. The CDR3 is 13 amino acids. CDR3: CASSLEGAGGYTF. CDR3 coding DNA: TGTGCCAGCAGCTTAGAGGGGGCCGGTGGCTACACCTTC.

This chain's CDR3 is CASSMTGVGTGELFF. The CDR3 DNA reads TGTGCCAGTAGTATGACGGGAGTAGGCACCGGGGAGCTGTTTTTT. The chain is built from TRBV19 and TRBJ2-2; the D gene is possibly TRBD2 (6 bases). V was cut by 3 bases and J by 4 bases, with 12 bases left in between. This CDR3 has 15 amino acids. Germline V gene data show CDR1 as LNHDA and CDR2 as SQIVND (reference sequence). Full variable domain (outside the CDR3, taken from reference TRBV19 and TRBJ2-2): DGGITQSPKYLFRKEGQNVTLSCEQNLNHDAMYWYRQDPGQGLRLIYYSQIVNDFQKGDIAEGYSVSREKKESFPLTVTSAQKNPTAFYLCASSMTGVGTGELFFGEGSRLTVL.

The gene calls are TRBV6-1 and TRBJ2-1, with 11 bases fitting TRBD1. Germline CDR1 and CDR2: MNHNS and SASEGT. After removal of 0 bases from V and 7 bases from J, the junction contained 17 bases not matched to a gene. This CDR3 contains 20 residues. The CDR3: CASSEAKGQGATYVRNEQFF. The CDR3 DNA reads as TGTGCCAGCAGTGAAGCGAAAGGACAGGGGGCGACTTATGTACGGAATGAGCAGTTCTTC.

This clonotype was picked up a small number of times. CDR3 sequence reads: CASSLPRIGETQYF. CDR3 sequence (DNA): TGTGCCAGCTCCCTCCCCCGTATTGGGGAGACCCAGTACTTC. The rearrangement links TRBV6-2 or TRBV6-3 to TRBJ2-5; D not certain. The CDR3 sequence is 14 residues long. V was cut by 8 bases and J by 5 bases, with 18 bases left in between. Germline CDR1 reads MNHEY; CDR2 reads SVGEGT.

CDR3: CASSFASNTEAFF. The CDR3 bases are TGTGCCAGCAGCTTCGCTTCGAACACTGAAGCTTTCTTT. The chain is built from TRBV7-2 and TRBJ1-1; D not resolved. CDR3 length equals 13 residues. From germline, CDR1 is SGHTA and CDR2 FQGNSA. Trimming shortened V by 3 bases and J by 1 base, and 6 bases separated the two germline ends.

The chain uses TRBV6-2 or TRBV6-3 and TRBJ1-5; a weak D match, TRBD1 (6 bases). Germline V CDR1 and CDR2: MNHEY, SVGEGT. V gave up 2 bases and J gave up 7 bases, with 18 bases separating them. This CDR3 comprises 16 residues. Here the CDR3 reads CASSYGLELRGQPQHF. In DNA form, the CDR3 reads TGTGCCAGCAGTTACGGGTTGGAGCTTAGGGGGCAGCCCCAGCATTTT.

This chain connects TRBV18 to TRBJ2-2; D perhaps matches TRBD2 (6 bases). Trimming cost V 3 bases and J 0 bases, with 14 bases left between them. Germline V CDR1 and CDR2: KGHSH, LQKENI. This CDR3 spans 17 amino acids. The CDR3 reads CASSPYSGFANTGELFF. The CDR3 DNA follows: TGTGCCAGCTCACCCTATAGCGGCTTCGCGAACACCGGGGAGCTGTTTTTT.

This clonotype has just a few counts. The rearrangement joins TRBV27 to TRBJ2-1, with 15 positions matching TRBD2. The CDR3 loop spans 16 amino acids. V was clipped by 6 bases and J by 8 bases; unmatched bases: 8. Germline V lookup: CDR1 MNHEY, CDR2 SMNVEV (reference sequence). In nucleotides, the CDR3 is TGTGCCAGCAGAAGCCGGACTAGCGGGAGGGGGTATGAGCAGTTCTTC. Amino acid sequence: CASRSRTSGRGYEQFF.

Only a few counts were recorded for this clonotype. CDR3 loop: CSASRTGNTEAFF. The DNA for the CDR3 is TGCAGCGCCTCCCGCACAGGGAACACTGAAGCTTTCTTT. This chain uses TRBV29-1 with TRBJ1-1, with D maybe TRBD1 (5 bases). The germline gives CDR1 SQVTM, CDR2 ANQGSEA. CDR3 length: 13 residues. With 7 bases removed from V and 1 base from J, the gap between germline ends came to 13 bases.

The rearrangement joins TRBV6-5 to TRBJ2-3; D perhaps matches TRBD2 (6 bases). The germline V and J ends were trimmed by 6 bases and 0 bases, with 10 bases remaining between them. Looked up from germline, CDR1 is MNHEY and CDR2 is SVGAGI. The CDR3 loop spans 14 amino acids. CDR3: CASSWRVSTDTQYF. CDR3 in DNA: TGTGCCAGCAGCTGGAGGGTAAGCACAGATACGCAGTATTTT.

This clonotype has a handful of counts. The rearrangement joins TRBV5-1 to TRBJ1-1; D remains unclear. Germline V gene data show CDR1 as SGHRS and CDR2 as YFSETQ. V was shortened by 6 bases and J by 0 bases, with 12 bases between the two germline ends. There are 14 residues in the CDR3. The CDR3 DNA is TGCGCCAGCACTGAAAACGACCTGAACACTGAAGCTTTCTTT. This gives the protein CASTENDLNTEAFF.

The V and J genes are TRBV6-2 or TRBV6-3 and TRBJ2-1; no clear D gene. Germline V gives CDR1 MNHEY, CDR2 SVGEGT. The CDR3 extends over 15 amino acids. Trimming left V 1 base short and J 9 bases short, with 16 bases between. This chain's CDR3 is CASSYFDPEASEQFF. The CDR3 DNA reads as TGTGCCAGCAGTTACTTCGACCCCGAGGCAAGTGAGCAGTTCTTC.